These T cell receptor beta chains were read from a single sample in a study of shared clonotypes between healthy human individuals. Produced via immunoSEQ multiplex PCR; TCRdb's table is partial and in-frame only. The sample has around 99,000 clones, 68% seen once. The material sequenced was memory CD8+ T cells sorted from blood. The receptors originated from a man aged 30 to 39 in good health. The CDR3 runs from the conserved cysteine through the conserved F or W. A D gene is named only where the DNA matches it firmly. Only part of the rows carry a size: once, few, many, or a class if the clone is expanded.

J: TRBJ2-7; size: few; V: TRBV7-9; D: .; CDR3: CASSSLGREIGPYEQYF; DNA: TGTGCCAGCAGCTCCCTGGGACGGGAGATCGGGCCCTACGAGCAGTACTTC
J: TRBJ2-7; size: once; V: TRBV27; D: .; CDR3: CASSPREFGYEQYF; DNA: TGTGCCAGCAGTCCTCGGGAGTTTGGCTACGAGCAGTACTTC
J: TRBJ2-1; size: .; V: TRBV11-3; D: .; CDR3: CASSPGAGSYNEQFF; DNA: TGTGCCAGCAGCCCCGGGGCCGGCTCCTACAATGAGCAGTTCTTC
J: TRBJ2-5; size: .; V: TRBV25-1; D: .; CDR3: CASSEKQETQYF; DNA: TGTGCCAGCAGTGAGAAGCAAGAGACCCAGTACTTC
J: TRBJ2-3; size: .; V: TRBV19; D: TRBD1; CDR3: CASRTGTGAGDTQYF; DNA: TGTGCCAGTAGGACTGGGACAGGGGCGGGAGATACGCAGTATTTT
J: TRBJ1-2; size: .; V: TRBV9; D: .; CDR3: CASSGGYRDLKRGYTF; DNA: TGTGCCAGCAGCGGAGGGTACCGGGACCTCAAGCGGGGCTACACCTTC
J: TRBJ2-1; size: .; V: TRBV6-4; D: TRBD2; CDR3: CASSLLAGDYNEQFF; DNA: TGTGCCAGCAGTTTACTAGCGGGAGACTACAATGAGCAGTTCTTC
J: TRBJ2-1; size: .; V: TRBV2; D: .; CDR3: CASRAAGHPSYNEQFF; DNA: TGTGCCAGCAGAGCCGCGGGACACCCCTCCTACAATGAGCAGTTCTTC
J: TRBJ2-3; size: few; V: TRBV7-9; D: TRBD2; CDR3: CASSRPTSGIITDTQYF; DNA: TGTGCCAGCAGCCGTCCGACTAGCGGGATTATCACAGATACGCAGTATTTT
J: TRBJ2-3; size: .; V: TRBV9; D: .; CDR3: CASSVGRGDTQYF; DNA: TGTGCCAGCAGCGTAGGCCGTGGGGATACGCAGTATTTT
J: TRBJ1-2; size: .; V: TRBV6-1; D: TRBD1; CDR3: CASGRTGGFYTF; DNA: TGTGCCAGCGGCCGGACAGGGGGTTTCTACACCTTC
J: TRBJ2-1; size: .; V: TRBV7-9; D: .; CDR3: CASSFPWPPLTEQFF; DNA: TGTGCCAGCAGCTTCCCTTGGCCCCCCCTCACCGAGCAGTTCTTC
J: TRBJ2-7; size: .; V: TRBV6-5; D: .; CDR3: CAARGGSYEQYF; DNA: TGTGCCGCAAGAGGGGGCTCCTACGAGCAGTACTTC
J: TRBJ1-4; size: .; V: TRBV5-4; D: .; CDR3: CASSFDPTNEKLFF; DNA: TGTGCCAGCAGCTTCGATCCAACTAATGAAAAACTGTTTTTT
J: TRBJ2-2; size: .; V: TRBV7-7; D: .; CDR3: CASSSDIYASNTGELFF; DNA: TGTGCTAGCAGCTCGGACATTTATGCGTCGAACACCGGGGAGCTGTTTTTT
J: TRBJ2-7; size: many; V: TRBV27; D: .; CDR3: CASGTLSSYEQYF; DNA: TGTGCCAGTGGGACGCTGAGCTCCTACGAGCAGTACTTC
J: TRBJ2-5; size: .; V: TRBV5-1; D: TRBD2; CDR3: CASSFGGTSRVETQYF; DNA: TGCGCCAGCAGCTTTGGCGGGACTAGCAGAGTGGAGACCCAGTACTTC
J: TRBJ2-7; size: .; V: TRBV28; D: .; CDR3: CASDSSYEQYF; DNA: TGTGCCAGCGACAGCTCCTACGAGCAGTACTTC
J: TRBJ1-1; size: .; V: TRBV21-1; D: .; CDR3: CASISDREAFF; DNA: TGTGCCAGCATCTCAGACAGGGAAGCTTTCTTT
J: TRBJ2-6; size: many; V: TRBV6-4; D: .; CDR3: CASSEGSGANVLTF; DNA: TGTGCCAGCAGTGAAGGCTCTGGGGCCAACGTCCTGACTTTC
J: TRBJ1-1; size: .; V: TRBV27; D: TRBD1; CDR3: CASSPPGGNTEAFF; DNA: TGTGCCAGCAGTCCACCAGGGGGGAACACTGAAGCTTTCTTT
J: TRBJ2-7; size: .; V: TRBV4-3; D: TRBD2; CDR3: CASSQGPPGGLAAPWTVEQYF; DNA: TGCGCCAGCAGCCAAGGCCCCCCGGGGGGACTAGCGGCCCCTTGGACGGTCGAGCAGTACTTC
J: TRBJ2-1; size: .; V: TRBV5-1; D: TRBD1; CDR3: CASRSDRGVYNEQFF; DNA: TGCGCCAGCAGGTCCGACAGGGGTGTCTACAATGAGCAGTTCTTC
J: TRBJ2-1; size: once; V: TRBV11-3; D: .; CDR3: CASSPGTPRDEQFF; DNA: TGTGCCAGCAGCCCCGGGACCCCGAGGGATGAGCAGTTCTTC
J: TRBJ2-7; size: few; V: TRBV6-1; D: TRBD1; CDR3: CASSESAGTGSDEQYF; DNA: TGTGCCAGCAGTGAAAGTGCGGGGACAGGGAGTGACGAGCAGTACTTC
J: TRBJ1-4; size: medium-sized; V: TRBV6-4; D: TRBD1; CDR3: CASSDGTANEKLFF; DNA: TGTGCCAGCAGTGACGGGACAGCTAATGAAAAACTGTTTTTT